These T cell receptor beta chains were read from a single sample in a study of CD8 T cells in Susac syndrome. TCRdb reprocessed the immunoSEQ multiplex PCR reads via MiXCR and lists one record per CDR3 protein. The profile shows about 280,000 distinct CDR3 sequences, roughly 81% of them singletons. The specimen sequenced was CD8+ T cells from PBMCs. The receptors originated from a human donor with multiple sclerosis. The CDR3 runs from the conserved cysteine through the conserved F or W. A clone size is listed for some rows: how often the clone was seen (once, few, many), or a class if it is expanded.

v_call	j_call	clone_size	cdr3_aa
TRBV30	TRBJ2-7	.	CAWSGGYEQYF
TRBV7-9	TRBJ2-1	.	CASSLDGGYEQCF
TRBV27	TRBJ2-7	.	CASSLGRGVSYEQYF
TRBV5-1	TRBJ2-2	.	CASSLGSVRRGSVGELFF
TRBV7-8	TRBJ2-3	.	CASRELAGEESTDTQYF
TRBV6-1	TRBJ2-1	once	CASSERAGLSEWPNHNEQFF
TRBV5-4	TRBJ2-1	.	CASSLKDLTYNEQFF
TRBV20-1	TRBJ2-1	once	CSAYLAGGSGEQFF
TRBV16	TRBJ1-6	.	CASSQGAGGESPLHF
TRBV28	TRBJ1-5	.	CASISDSFNQPQHF
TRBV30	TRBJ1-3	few	CAWSVPKGRPAGNTIYF
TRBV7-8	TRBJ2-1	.	CASSLVMAGEYNEQFF
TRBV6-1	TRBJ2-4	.	CASSPRVSNIQYF
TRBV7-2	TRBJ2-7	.	CASSPLSGAPFEQYF
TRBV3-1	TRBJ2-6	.	CASSPEASGANVLTF
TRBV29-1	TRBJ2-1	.	CSVLDIDEQFF
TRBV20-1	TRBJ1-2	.	CSARGVEGQASYGYTF
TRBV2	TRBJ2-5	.	CAQRGVEPNF
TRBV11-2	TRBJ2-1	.	CASSGSGRNEQFF
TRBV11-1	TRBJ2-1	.	CASSSPTGERTSGSKYEQFF
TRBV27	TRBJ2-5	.	CASGLLGETQYF
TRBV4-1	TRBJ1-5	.	CASSPTKLQPQHF
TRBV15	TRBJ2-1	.	CATSTGTPEQFF
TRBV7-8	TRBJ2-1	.	CASSWAGYNEQFF
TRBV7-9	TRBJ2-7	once	CASSLYRAGYEQYF
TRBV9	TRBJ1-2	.	CASSVDVDRPNYGYTF
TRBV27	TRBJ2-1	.	CASSPEPGVWGF
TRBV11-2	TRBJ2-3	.	CASSFFGGRERLWTDTQYF
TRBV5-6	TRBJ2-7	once	CASSFSGTVYEQYF
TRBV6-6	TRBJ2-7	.	CASSYRDTSYEQYF
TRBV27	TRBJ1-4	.	CASRGGLGEKLFF
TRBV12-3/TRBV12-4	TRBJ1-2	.	CATRGQYYGYTF
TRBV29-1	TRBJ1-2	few	CSVEDPIGYGYTF
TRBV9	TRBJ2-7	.	CASSVSPDRASYEQYF
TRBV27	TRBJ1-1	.	CASRRGMNTEAFF
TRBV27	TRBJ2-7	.	CASSLSSGGRNEQYF
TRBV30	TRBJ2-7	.	CGRGSSYEQYF
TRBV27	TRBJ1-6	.	CASSTGQGTPPLHF
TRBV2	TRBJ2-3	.	CAQRSGGTDTQYF
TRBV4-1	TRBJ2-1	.	CASSLRLTGEWYYNEQFF
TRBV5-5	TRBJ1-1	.	CASSLGRITEAFF
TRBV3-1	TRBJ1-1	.	CASSHGASEAFF
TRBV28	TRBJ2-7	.	CASSFAWTGAYEQYF
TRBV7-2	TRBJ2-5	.	CASSLTRKLVNQETQYF
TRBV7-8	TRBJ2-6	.	CASSLGPPGANVLTF
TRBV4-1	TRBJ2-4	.	CASSQEHWTGNIQYF
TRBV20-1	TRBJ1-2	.	CSARDTGTQGQSRGYTF
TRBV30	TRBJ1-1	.	CAWSDRGNTEAFF
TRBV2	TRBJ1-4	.	CASSGTGTNEKLFF
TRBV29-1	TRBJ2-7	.	CSVEGHRDSYEQYF